This T cell receptor (beta chain) originates from a study of identifying expanded T cells in peripheral blood. As regards this clone: Its specificity is not known. The junction does not match germline at one end; this may be a read error.

TCRdb's table, derived via immunoSEQ multiplex PCR, lists solely in-frame clones and lacks some. The sample has about 58,000 clones, approximately 89% seen once. During the collection period, no donor immune events like infections were recorded. Overall study results and limits: Roughly 1.2 clones differed between technical replicates, versus roughly 17 and 20 over time. Approximately two-week clone count variance significantly increased as total template count grew.

The CDR3 is 16 residues long. Germline V lookup: CDR1 SSHAT, CDR2 FNYEAQ (reference sequence). The chain carries TRBV7-7 and TRBJ2-5, with TRBD2 matching 8 bases. The sequenced material came from blood. The origin of this receptor is a person aged 18 to 75 in good health. In DNA, the CDR3 is TGTGCTAGCAGCTCCCGTGTCGGGGGGGGAGGAGAGACCCAGTACTTC. Residues: CASSSRVGGGGETQYF.